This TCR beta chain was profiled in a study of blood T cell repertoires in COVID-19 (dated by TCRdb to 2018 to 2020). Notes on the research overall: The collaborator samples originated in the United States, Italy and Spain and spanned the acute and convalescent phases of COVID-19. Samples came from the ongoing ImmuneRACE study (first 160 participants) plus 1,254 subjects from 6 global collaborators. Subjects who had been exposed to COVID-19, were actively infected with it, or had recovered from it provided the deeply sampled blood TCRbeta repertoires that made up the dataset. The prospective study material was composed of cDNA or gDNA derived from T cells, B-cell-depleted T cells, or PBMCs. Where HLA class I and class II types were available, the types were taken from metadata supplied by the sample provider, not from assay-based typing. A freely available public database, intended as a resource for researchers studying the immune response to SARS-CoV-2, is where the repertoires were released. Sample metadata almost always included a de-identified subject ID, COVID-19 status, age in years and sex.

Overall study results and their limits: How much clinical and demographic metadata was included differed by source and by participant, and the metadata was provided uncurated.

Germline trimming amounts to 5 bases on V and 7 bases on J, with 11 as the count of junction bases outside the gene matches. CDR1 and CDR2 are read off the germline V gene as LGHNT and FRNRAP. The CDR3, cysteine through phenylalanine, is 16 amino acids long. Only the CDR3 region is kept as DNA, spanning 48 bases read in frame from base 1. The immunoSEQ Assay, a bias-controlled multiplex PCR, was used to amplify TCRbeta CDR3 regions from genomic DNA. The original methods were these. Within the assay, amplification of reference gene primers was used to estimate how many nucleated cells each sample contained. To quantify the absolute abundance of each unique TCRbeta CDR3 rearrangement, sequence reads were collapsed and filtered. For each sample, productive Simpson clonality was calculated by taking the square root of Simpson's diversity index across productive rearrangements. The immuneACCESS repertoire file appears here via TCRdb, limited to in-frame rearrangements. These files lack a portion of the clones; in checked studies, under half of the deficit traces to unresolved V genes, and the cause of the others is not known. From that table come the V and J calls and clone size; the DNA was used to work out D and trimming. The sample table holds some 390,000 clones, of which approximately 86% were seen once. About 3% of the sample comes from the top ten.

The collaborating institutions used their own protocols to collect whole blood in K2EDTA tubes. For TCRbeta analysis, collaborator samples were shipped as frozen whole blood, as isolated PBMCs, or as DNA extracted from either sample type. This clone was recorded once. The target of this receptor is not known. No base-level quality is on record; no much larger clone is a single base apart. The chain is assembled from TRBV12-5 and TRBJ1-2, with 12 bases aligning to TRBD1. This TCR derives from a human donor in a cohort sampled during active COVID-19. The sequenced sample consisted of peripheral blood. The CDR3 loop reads CASGLGTGGVMGGYTF. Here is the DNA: TGTGCTAGTGGTCTAGGGACAGGGGGCGTAATGGGTGGCTACACCTTC.